The 30 T cell receptor beta chains given below trace back to one sample, sequenced in a study of graft-versus-host responses after intestinal transplantation. Clones were read by immunoSEQ multiplex PCR, and TCRdb kept only the in-frame ones, dropping some. This sample has approximately 70,000 clones; roughly 92% occur once, and the top ten carry less than 8%. Specimen: bone marrow, collected 734 days after intestinal transplantation. The source is a human patient who received an intestinal transplant, so some T cells may come from the graft donor.

This rearrangement joins TRBV5-5 to TRBJ2-7, with D unresolved. The length of the CDR3 is 17 residues. Germline CDR1 is SGHKS and CDR2 is YYEKEE (reference sequence). V gave up 4 bases and J gave up 0 bases, with 20 bases separating them. The CDR3 reads CASSPQMGYKSSYEQYF. DNA of the CDR3: TGTGCCAGCAGCCCGCAAATGGGGTACAAAAGCTCCTACGAGCAGTACTTC.

V is TRBV5-1 and J is TRBJ2-2, with D possibly being TRBD1 or TRBD2 (6 bases each). V was trimmed by 0 bases and J by 6 bases, leaving 18 bases between them. The CDR3 has 17 amino acids. Germline CDR1 and CDR2: SGHRS and YFSETQ. CDR3 nucleotide sequence: TGCGCCAGCAGCTTGGTATCCGGGGGCGCGGTCTCCGGGGAGCTGTTTTTT. Translated: CASSLVSGGAVSGELFF.

This clone came up once. The chain uses TRBV11-3 and TRBJ2-2; D is possibly TRBD1 (7 bases). The V and J ends lost 5 bases and 7 bases respectively, with 11 bases between them. The CDR3 is 13 amino acids. The germline gives CDR1 SGHNT, CDR2 YENEEA. CDR3 in amino acids: CASSPGGHGELFF. CDR3 nucleotides: TGTGCCAGCAGCCCAGGGGGGCACGGGGAGCTGTTTTTT.

The rearrangement joins TRBV11-3 to TRBJ2-1; D possibly matches TRBD1 or TRBD2 (5 bases each). Germline CDR1 reads SGHNT; CDR2 reads YENEEA. Between the trimmed V and J ends, which lost 3 bases and 9 bases, there was a span of 9 bases. This CDR3 is 12 amino acids long. CDR3 DNA: TGTGCCAGCAGCTTGGATGGGGGTGAGCAGTTCTTC. Encoded protein: CASSLDGGEQFF.

The gene calls are TRBV9 and TRBJ2-7, with D perhaps TRBD1 (6 bases). Trimming removed 4 bases at V and 2 bases at J, with 10 bases between. CDR3 length: 13 residues. CDR1 and CDR2 from the germline V gene are SGDLS and YYNGEE. In DNA, the CDR3 is TGTGCCAGCAGCACCGGGACACCCTACGAGCAGTACTTC. It is translated as CASSTGTPYEQYF.

The rearrangement joins TRBV2 to TRBJ2-5; D may correspond to TRBD1 or TRBD2 (6 bases each). There are 15 residues in the CDR3. Germline V gene sequence: CDR1 SNHLY, CDR2 FYNNEI. V was clipped by 0 bases and J by 4 bases, with 12 bases between them. The DNA of the CDR3 is TGTGCCAGCAGTGAAGCGCTTCCGGGGGCAGAGACCCAGTACTTC. Amino acids: CASSEALPGAETQYF.

A single count supports this clone. The chain couples TRBV6-5 to TRBJ1-5; no reliable D call. The CDR3 spans 15 residues. V gave up 5 bases and J gave up 0 bases, with 11 bases separating them. Germline V lookup: CDR1 MNHEY, CDR2 SVGAGI. CDR3 sequence (DNA): TGTGCCAGCAGTCAAAACTCTGATAGCAATCAGCCCCAGCATTTT. Translated: CASSQNSDSNQPQHF.

The rearrangement links TRBV7-6 to TRBJ1-1; D call uncertain. From germline, CDR1 is SGHVS and CDR2 FNYEAQ. V lost 5 bases and J lost 5, with 9 bases in between. This CDR3 is 12 amino acids long. The CDR3 reads CASSDGRTEAFF. The CDR3 region has the DNA TGTGCCAGCAGCGACGGCAGGACTGAAGCTTTCTTT.

The chain carries TRBV5-4 and TRBJ2-7; 11 bases map to TRBD1. Germline V gene data show CDR1 as SGHNT and CDR2 as YYREEE (reference sequence). The length of the CDR3 is 14 residues. After removal of 3 bases from V and 6 bases from J, the junction contained 5 bases not matched to a gene. The CDR3 sequence is CASSYRDRGVEQYF. The CDR3 DNA reads TGTGCCAGCAGCTACCGGGACAGGGGGGTCGAGCAGTACTTC.

Concerning this clone itself: Other nucleotide sequences from this sample produce the same CDR3. The chain links TRBV6-4 to TRBJ2-3; TRBD2 matches 10 bases. The V gene end was trimmed by 0 bases and the J gene end by 4 bases; junction bases not matched to a gene: 1. The CDR3 sequence is 15 residues long. The germline V gene has CDR1 MRHNA and CDR2 SNTAGT. CDR3 sequence: CASSDSSGGADTQYF. The CDR3 region has the DNA TGTGCCAGCAGTGACTCGAGCGGGGGGGCAGATACGCAGTATTTT.

This clone was observed a few times. The rearrangement uses TRBV4-1 and TRBJ1-2; 7 positions match TRBD1. The V segment lost 4 bases and the J segment 4 bases; nucleotides outside the gene matches: 6. The CDR3 totals 14 residues. From germline, CDR1 is MGHRA and CDR2 YSYEKL. The DNA of the CDR3 is TGCGCCAGCAGCCTTATACAGGGGACCTATGGCTACACCTTC. It is translated as CASSLIQGTYGYTF.

This rearrangement joins TRBV6-6 to TRBJ1-1, with 10 bases aligning to TRBD1. The ends lost 6 bases at V and 7 bases at J; junction bases unmatched: 5. This CDR3 contains 13 residues. The germline V gene encodes CDR1 MNHNY and CDR2 SVGAGI (reference sequence). DNA of the CDR3: TGTGCCAGCAGCCGGACAGGGGGAAGTGAAGCTTTCTTT. Translated: CASSRTGGSEAFF.

This chain links TRBV27 with TRBJ2-1; 8 bases map to TRBD2. CDR3 length: 14 residues. The V gene's germline CDR1 is MNHEY and CDR2 SMNVEV (reference sequence). V dropped 8 bases and J dropped 6; count of bases not matched to a gene: 9. The CDR3 reads CASGLAGGPNEQFF. The DNA of the CDR3 is TGTGCCAGCGGCCTTGCGGGGGGCCCCAATGAGCAGTTCTTC.

This chain connects TRBV7-7 to TRBJ2-2, with D possibly TRBD2 on 5 matching bases. This CDR3 comprises 13 residues. CDR1 and CDR2 (germline): SSHAT, FNYEAQ (reference sequence). Deletions cut 3 bases from V and 3 bases from J, with 5 bases between. CDR3 nucleotides: TGTGCCAGCAGCTTGGACTACACCGGGGAGCTGTTTTTT. This encodes CASSLDYTGELFF.

This chain joins TRBV10-3 and TRBJ2-1, with 7 bases identical to TRBD1. Germline V gene sequence: CDR1 ENHRY, CDR2 SYGVKD. This CDR3 comprises 12 residues. After removal of 8 bases from V and 2 bases from J, the junction contained 0 bases not matched to a gene. The CDR3 region is CAIGTAYNEQFF. In nucleotides, the CDR3 is TGTGCCATCGGGACAGCCTACAATGAGCAGTTCTTC.

The V and J genes are TRBV6-5 and TRBJ1-2, with 10 bases matching TRBD1. Germline values: CDR1 MNHEY, CDR2 SVGAGI. Trimming at V came to 4 bases and at J to 5 bases, leaving 10 bases not matched to a gene. The CDR3 runs to 16 residues. Written as DNA, the CDR3 is TGTGCCAGCAGTTCGGATCGGGACAGGGGATGGTATGGCTACACCTTC. Its protein is CASSSDRDRGWYGYTF.

The chain employs TRBV11-2 and TRBJ2-7; D is perhaps TRBD1 (5 bases). The CDR3 extends over 14 amino acids. The V end lost 4 bases, the J end lost 0 bases, and 10 bases lay between the germline ends. The V gene's germline CDR1 is SGHAT and CDR2 FQNNGV. The CDR3 bases are TGTGCCAGCAGCTACTCAGGGTCCTCCTACGAGCAGTACTTC. This translates into CASSYSGSSYEQYF.

The chain couples TRBV6-5 to TRBJ1-1; D remains ambiguous. The CDR3 spans 12 residues. Trimming took 6 bases from V and 2 from J, leaving 7 bases between them. Germline V lookup: CDR1 MNHEY, CDR2 SVGAGI. DNA for the CDR3: TGTGCCAGCAGGTCAACAAACACTGAAGCTTTCTTT. As protein: CASRSTNTEAFF.

The chain joins TRBV9 to TRBJ1-2, with D unclear. CDR1 and CDR2 (germline): SGDLS, YYNGEE. This CDR3 region has 12 residues. Trimming cost V 4 bases and J 8 bases, with 12 bases left between them. The CDR3, as DNA: TGTGCCAGCAGCACCCGGACGGGAGGCTACACCTTC. Translating gives CASSTRTGGYTF.

This clone was detected only once. The rearrangement uses TRBV12-5 and TRBJ2-3; tentative D call: TRBD2 (6 bases). Between the trimmed V and J ends, which lost 2 bases and 2 bases, there was a span of 17 bases. Germline lookup yields CDR1 LGHNT and CDR2 FRNRAP. The CDR3 spans 17 residues. The CDR3 is CASGLPTGVFVTDTQYF. Written as DNA, the CDR3 is TGTGCTAGTGGTTTGCCAACGGGGGTCTTCGTCACAGATACGCAGTATTTT. Together with reference TRBV12-5 and TRBJ2-3, the CDR3 gives the full variable domain: DARVTQTPRHKVTEMGQEVTMRCQPILGHNTVFWYRQTMMQGLELLAYFRNRAPLDDSGMPKDRFSAEMPDATLATLKIQPSEPRDSAVYFCASGLPTGVFVTDTQYFGPGTRLTVL.

The CDR3 DNA reads TGCAGCGTTGTGGGGCAGGGGCTATACGAGCAGTACTTC. It codes for CSVVGQGLYEQYF. The rearrangement links TRBV29-1 to TRBJ2-7; D is perhaps TRBD1 (6 bases). Between the trimmed V and J ends, which lost 4 bases and 4 bases, there was a span of 14 bases. The CDR3 consists of 13 residues. From germline, CDR1 is SQVTM and CDR2 ANQGSEA.

This clone was detected once. The chain employs TRBV28 and TRBJ2-7, with 8 bases identical to TRBD2. The ends lost 7 bases at V and 3 bases at J; junction bases unmatched: 8. The germline V gene encodes CDR1 MDHEN and CDR2 SYDVKM. The CDR3 length is 14 residues. CDR3 region: CASTQTGTSYEQYF. CDR3 coding DNA: TGTGCCAGCACACAAACCGGGACTAGCTACGAGCAGTACTTC. The variable domain in full, completed from reference TRBV28 and TRBJ2-7, reads DVKVTQSSRYLVKRTGEKVFLECVQDMDHENMFWYRQDPGLGLRLIYFSYDVKMKEKGDIPEGYSVSREKKERFSLILESASTNQTSMYLCASTQTGTSYEQYFGPGTRLTVT.

In this sample, this clone turned up once. This chain joins TRBV10-3 and TRBJ1-1; D possibly corresponds to TRBD1 (5 bases). V was cut by 2 bases and J by 5 bases, with 12 bases left in between. The germline V gene has CDR1 ENHRY and CDR2 SYGVKD. This CDR3 has 14 amino acids. CDR3: CAISETPTATEAFF. Here the CDR3 DNA reads TGTGCCATCAGTGAGACCCCGACAGCAACTGAAGCTTTCTTT.

DNA for the CDR3: TGTGCCAGCAGTGGGGCGGGGAGGAGGGATACGCAGTATTTT. It is translated as CASSGAGRRDTQYF. This chain connects TRBV2 to TRBJ2-3; D may be TRBD2 (6 bases). This CDR3 region has 14 residues. V gave up 4 bases and J gave up 6 bases, with 14 bases separating them. Germline CDR1 is SNHLY and CDR2 is FYNNEI. The full variable domain, in which reference TRBV2 and TRBJ2-3 provide the parts outside the CDR3, is EPEVTQTPSHQVTQMGQEVILRCVPISNHLYFYWYRQILGQKVEFLVSFYNNEISEKSEIFDDQFSVERPDGSNFTLKIRSTKLEDSAMYFCASSGAGRRDTQYFGPGTRLTVL.

This sequence joins TRBV11-2 and TRBJ1-6; D is ambiguous. Germline CDR1 reads SGHAT; CDR2 reads FQNNGV. The CDR3 is 16 amino acids. V gave up 1 base and J gave up 8 bases, with 15 bases separating them. The CDR3 spells CASSLGNGPADSPLHF. CDR3 DNA: TGTGCCAGCAGCTTAGGGAACGGCCCAGCGGATTCACCCCTCCACTTT. Full variable domain (missing parts from reference TRBV11-2 and TRBJ1-6): EAGVAQSPRYKIIEKRQSVAFWCNPISGHATLYWYQQILGQGPKLLIQFQNNGVVDDSQLPKDRFSAERLKGVDSTLKIQPAKLEDSAVYLCASSLGNGPADSPLHFGNGTRLTVT.

The chain links TRBV30 to TRBJ2-7; D unclear. This CDR3 has 12 residues. In germline, CDR1 is GTSNPN, CDR2 SVGIG (reference sequence). V was shortened by 4 bases and J by 4 bases, with 11 bases between the two germline ends. The CDR3 spells CAWTHDGYEQYF. In DNA form, the CDR3 reads TGTGCCTGGACCCACGATGGGTACGAGCAGTACTTC. The full variable domain, with the rest looked up from reference TRBV30 and TRBJ2-7, is SQTIHQWPATLVQPVGSPLSLECTVEGTSNPNLYWYRQAAGRGLQLLFYSVGIGQISSEVPQNLSASRPQDRQFILSSKKLLLSDSGFYLCAWTHDGYEQYFGPGTRLTVT.

In its sample, this clone was seen a few times. The chain carries TRBV6-6 and TRBJ2-1; D is perhaps TRBD2 (6 bases). Germline V gene data show CDR1 as MNHNY and CDR2 as SVGAGI (reference sequence). V was cut by 6 bases and J by 2 bases, with 17 bases left in between. The CDR3 is 16 residues long. The CDR3 protein is CASRPTEAGTYNEQFF. CDR3 nucleotide sequence: TGTGCCAGCAGACCCACAGAGGCGGGGACCTACAATGAGCAGTTCTTC.

The chain carries TRBV7-9 and TRBJ1-5, with 7 bases fitting TRBD1. The length of the CDR3 is 13 residues. V lost 5 bases and J lost 6; bases outside the gene matches: 4. Germline values: CDR1 SEHNR, CDR2 FQNEAQ (reference sequence). CDR3 in DNA: TGTGCCAGCAGCCCGACAGGGTTTCAGCCCCAGCATTTT. Protein product: CASSPTGFQPQHF.

The genes are TRBV5-1 and TRBJ2-3; 7 bases are a match to TRBD1. Germline assignment: CDR1 SGHRS and CDR2 YFSETQ. This CDR3 contains 17 residues. Losses at the gene ends were 1 base for V and 1 base for J; bases not matched to a gene: 9. CDR3 coding DNA: TGCGCCAGCAGCTTGAATGGCAGGGGGTTTGGCACAGATACGCAGTATTTT. It encodes CASSLNGRGFGTDTQYF.

V is TRBV7-9 and J is TRBJ1-4; D not resolved. The V gene's germline CDR1 is SEHNR and CDR2 FQNEAQ (reference sequence). The CDR3 extends over 16 amino acids. Trimming cost V 0 bases and J 4 bases, with 12 bases left between them. The CDR3 nucleotides are TGTGCCAGCAGCTTAGCGCTAAGCCGGATTAATGAAAAACTGTTTTTT. The encoded protein is CASSLALSRINEKLFF.